The 24 T cell receptor beta chains below all came from one sample that was sequenced in a study of early T cells in non-severe SARS-CoV-2 infection. TCRdb processed the 5' RACE reads anew with MiXCR; each CDR3 protein has one entry. The table lists about 48,000 distinct CDR3 sequences, more than 6.5% of them singletons, with about 5.3% in the top ten. Specimen: whole blood. Receptors were obtained from an adult who was a healthcare worker with PCR-confirmed SARS-CoV-2 infection or an uninfected control (not recorded which).

This clonotype was seen more than once but under ten times. This chain joins TRBV28 and TRBJ2-7; maybe TRBD1 (6 bases). Looked up from germline, CDR1 is MDHEN and CDR2 is SYDVKM. With 7 bases removed from V and 3 bases from J, the gap between germline ends came to 13 bases. This CDR3 has 13 residues. CDR3 sequence: CASTPGHNYEQYF. The DNA for the CDR3 is TGTGCCAGCACTCCGGGACACAACTACGAGCAGTACTTC.

This clonotype was seen ten or more times. V and J are TRBV19 and TRBJ2-7; D possibly corresponds to TRBD2 (5 bases). V shed 5 bases and J shed 3 bases, with 11 bases lying between them. CDR1 and CDR2 from the germline V gene are LNHDA and SQIVND (reference sequence). The CDR3 spans 13 residues. This chain's CDR3 is CASSPDGVYEQYF. CDR3 DNA sequence: TGTGCCAGTAGTCCAGACGGGGTCTACGAGCAGTACTTC. The complete variable domain, with remaining parts taken from reference TRBV19 and TRBJ2-7, reads DGGITQSPKYLFRKEGQNVTLSCEQNLNHDAMYWYRQDPGQGLRLIYYSQIVNDFQKGDIAEGYSVSREKKESFPLTVTSAQKNPTAFYLCASSPDGVYEQYFGPGTRLTVT.

This clonotype was observed a handful of times. V usage is TRBV6-5 and J usage is TRBJ1-1; possible D gene TRBD1, 5 bases. CDR1 is MNHEY and CDR2 is SVGAGI in the germline V gene. CDR3 length: 12 residues. Trimming removed 4 bases at V and 8 bases at J, with 11 bases between. The CDR3 loop is CASSSTDKEAFF. CDR3 sequence (DNA): TGTGCCAGCAGTTCGACAGATAAGGAAGCTTTCTTT.

This clonotype showed up many times. The V call is TRBV11-2, the J call TRBJ2-1; 8 bases are shared with TRBD2. The V and J ends lost 3 bases and 0 bases, in that order; junction bases with no gene match: 4. Germline CDR1 and CDR2: SGHAT and FQNNGV. This CDR3 is 16 amino acids long. The CDR3 DNA reads TGTGCCAGCAGCTTCAAGCGGGGGAGCTCCTACAATGAGCAGTTCTTC. Translation: CASSFKRGSSYNEQFF.

Ten or more counts support this clonotype. The gene calls are TRBV25-1 and TRBJ2-7; D call uncertain. The CDR3 totals 13 residues. V lost 3 bases to trimming and J lost 0 bases, with 6 bases between them. Germline loops: CDR1 MGHDK, CDR2 SYGVNS. CDR3 DNA sequence: TGTGCCAGCAGTGAGGCAGGCTCCTACGAGCAGTACTTC. Translated: CASSEAGSYEQYF.

This clonotype showed up many times. The chain has TRBV28 and TRBJ2-3; 8 bases fit TRBD1. With 5 bases clipped from V and 6 bases from J, the junction kept 10 bases outside the gene matches. CDR3 length: 15 amino acids. The germline V gene has CDR1 MDHEN and CDR2 SYDVKM. The CDR3 DNA follows: TGTGCCAGCAGTCCCCGGACAGGGAATAGGGATACGCAGTATTTT. Translated: CASSPRTGNRDTQYF. Together with reference TRBV28 and TRBJ2-3, the CDR3 gives the full variable domain: DVKVTQSSRYLVKRTGEKVFLECVQDMDHENMFWYRQDPGLGLRLIYFSYDVKMKEKGDIPEGYSVSREKKERFSLILESASTNQTSMYLCASSPRTGNRDTQYFGPGTRLTVL.

This clonotype turned up a few times. The V call is TRBV10-3, the J call TRBJ2-7; TRBD1 agrees at 8 bases. Germline CDR1 ENHRY, CDR2 SYGVKD. The CDR3 is 14 amino acids. J was trimmed by 1 base and V by 5 bases; bases with no gene match: 4. In DNA, the CDR3 is TGTGCCATCAGTTTCGGGACAGGATCCTACGAGCAGTACTTC. Encoded protein: CAISFGTGSYEQYF.

As regards this clonotype: A much more abundant neighbour one base away suggests this may be a read error. The V and J genes are TRBV20-1 and TRBJ1-1, with a tentative D call TRBD1 (5 bases). The CDR3 runs to 12 residues. Germline V CDR1 and CDR2: DFQATT, SNEGSKA (reference sequence). The CDR3 protein is CRPYKGNTEASF. The DNA of the CDR3 is TGCAGGCCCTACAAGGGGAACACTGAAGCTTCCTTT.

There are many counts of this clonotype. The chain has TRBV9 and TRBJ2-1, with a weak D call TRBD1 (6 bases). Trimming took off 3 bases at V and 6 bases at J, with 13 bases between the two ends. CDR3 length: 14 amino acids. Germline CDR1 is SGDLS and CDR2 is YYNGEE. The CDR3 DNA is TGTGCCAGCAGCGGGACCGGACAGAGCAATGAGCAGTTCTTC. Translated: CASSGTGQSNEQFF.

This clonotype was detected many times. V and J are TRBV12-3 or TRBV12-4 and TRBJ1-2; a weak D match, TRBD1 (6 bases). The CDR3 spans 16 residues. Trimming cost V 6 bases and J 4 bases, with 21 bases left between them. The CDR3 sequence: CASRSTIQGERYGYTF. CDR3 coding DNA: TGTGCCAGCAGATCAACCATACAGGGCGAGCGCTATGGCTACACCTTC.

There are many counts of this clonotype. V and J are TRBV20-1 and TRBJ2-2; D call uncertain. V was trimmed by 3 bases and J by 6 bases, leaving 14 bases between them. The CDR3 covers 14 residues. CDR1 and CDR2 from the germline V gene are DFQATT and SNEGSKA (reference sequence). The CDR3 sequence: CSASPQPAAGELFF. Written as DNA, the CDR3 is TGCAGTGCTAGCCCGCAGCCGGCGGCCGGGGAGCTGTTTTTT.

This clonotype was recorded a few times. The V gene is TRBV7-2, the J gene TRBJ1-4; D unresolved. The CDR3 spans 14 residues. CDR1 SGHTA and CDR2 FQGNSA come from the germline V gene. Trimming left V 5 bases short and J 5 bases short, with 12 bases between. The CDR3 here is CASSPQRSNEKLFF. The DNA of the CDR3 is TGTGCCAGCAGCCCCCAAAGGAGCAATGAAAAACTGTTTTTT.

This clonotype turned up a few times. Written as DNA, the CDR3 is TGTGCCAGCAGTGAATGGGTCGGGGATACGCAGTATTTT. Translating gives CASSEWVGDTQYF. The chain combines TRBV2 with TRBJ2-3; no clear D gene. V dropped 2 bases and J dropped 6 bases, with 9 bases sitting between them. Germline assignment: CDR1 SNHLY and CDR2 FYNNEI. This CDR3 region has 13 residues. Looking up the rest from reference TRBV2 and TRBJ2-3 gives the full variable domain: EPEVTQTPSHQVTQMGQEVILRCVPISNHLYFYWYRQILGQKVEFLVSFYNNEISEKSEIFDDQFSVERPDGSNFTLKIRSTKLEDSAMYFCASSEWVGDTQYFGPGTRLTVL.

There are many counts of this clonotype. This chain connects TRBV7-2 to TRBJ2-3, with D unclear. This CDR3 is 15 amino acids long. With 3 bases removed from V and 1 base from J, the gap between germline ends came to 11 bases. Germline assignment: CDR1 SGHTA and CDR2 FQGNSA. The CDR3 loop reads CASSFQGIRTDTQYF. The CDR3 bases are TGTGCCAGCAGCTTTCAAGGGATACGCACAGATACGCAGTATTTT.

The J gene is TRBJ2-3, the V gene TRBV4-2, with 8 bases aligning to TRBD2. This CDR3 contains 14 residues. The germline gives CDR1 LGHNA, CDR2 YNFKEQ. The J segment lost 5 bases and the V segment lost 1 base, leaving 2 bases of the junction unmatched. CDR3 sequence: CASSQGSGVDTQYF. The CDR3 nucleotides are TGTGCCAGCAGCCAAGGTAGCGGGGTAGATACGCAGTATTTT.

This clonotype was seen a few times. The genes are TRBV30 and TRBJ2-3, with 7 bases identical to TRBD1. Trimming at V came to 2 bases and at J to 2 bases, leaving 10 bases not matched to a gene. The length of the CDR3 is 16 residues. The germline V gene has CDR1 GTSNPN and CDR2 SVGIG (reference sequence). The CDR3 loop reads CAWSLDYRGPTDTQYF. The CDR3 DNA sequence: TGTGCCTGGAGTCTCGATTACAGGGGTCCCACAGATACGCAGTATTTT.

This clonotype came up many times. V usage is TRBV28 and J usage is TRBJ1-6; D may be TRBD1 (5 bases). CDR1 is MDHEN, CDR2 SYDVKM, per germline. The CDR3 covers 14 residues. V lost 3 bases and J 7 bases, leaving 10 bases between the germline ends. The CDR3 bases are TGTGCCAGCAGTTTGTGGGACTTCAATTCACCCCTCCACTTT. It is translated as CASSLWDFNSPLHF.

The chain couples TRBV27 to TRBJ2-5; 7 positions match TRBD2. The CDR3 is made up of 16 amino acids. Germline CDR1 is MNHEY and CDR2 is SMNVEV (reference sequence). V shed 6 bases and J 1 base; nucleotides not matched to a gene: 11. The CDR3 is CASRVGAGTIQETQYF. The DNA for the CDR3 is TGTGCCAGCAGAGTTGGTGCCGGGACTATCCAAGAGACCCAGTACTTC.

This chain uses TRBV3-1 with TRBJ2-1; 11 bases align to TRBD2. Germline trimming cut 7 bases from V and 7 bases from J; bases unmatched to any gene: 9. The CDR3 runs to 15 residues. Germline V gene sequence: CDR1 LGHDT, CDR2 YNNKEL (reference sequence). The CDR3 DNA sequence: TGTGCCAGCACTTCTGTAGCGGGGGGGCGAAATGAGCAGTTCTTC. It codes for CASTSVAGGRNEQFF.

This clonotype was recorded many times. This chain uses TRBV6-2 or TRBV6-3 with TRBJ1-5; D is perhaps TRBD1 (6 bases). The CDR3 consists of 18 residues. Germline V gene sequence: CDR1 MNHEY, CDR2 SVGEGT. Trimming stripped 7 bases from V and 0 bases from J, with 22 bases between. The CDR3 reads CASTRAAGAFYSNQPQHF. DNA for the CDR3: TGTGCCAGCACCCGGGCCGCGGGGGCTTTTTATAGCAATCAGCCCCAGCATTTT.

This clonotype was counted many times. V gene TRBV5-5 combines with J gene TRBJ1-4; unclear D gene. From germline, CDR1 is SGHKS and CDR2 YYEKEE (reference sequence). CDR3 length: 9 residues. With 7 bases removed from V and 10 bases from J, the gap between germline ends came to 5 bases. CDR3 loop: CASDGKLFF. CDR3 coding DNA: TGTGCCAGCGACGGAAAACTGTTTTTT.

This clonotype was picked up many times. The CDR3, as DNA: TGTGCCAGCAGTTCAGCGGGGGTGGAGACCCAGTACTTC. It encodes CASSSAGVETQYF. This chain links TRBV12-3 or TRBV12-4 with TRBJ2-5; TRBD2 agrees at 8 bases. There are 13 residues in the CDR3. Trimming cost V 4 bases and J 5 bases; bases outside gene matches: 3.

Ten or more counts support this clonotype. The chain links TRBV20-1 to TRBJ1-4; D is ambiguous. Germline loops: CDR1 DFQATT, CDR2 SNEGSKA (reference sequence). V lost 0 bases and J 4 bases, leaving 12 bases between the germline ends. The CDR3 loop spans 15 amino acids. In DNA, the CDR3 is TGCAGTGCTAGAGAAAGGCCAGGCATTAATGAAAAACTGTTTTTT. Translated, it gives CSARERPGINEKLFF.

This clonotype came up a few times. This chain uses TRBV28 with TRBJ2-3, with 11 bases lining up with TRBD2. With 5 bases clipped from V and 3 bases from J, the junction kept 13 bases outside the gene matches. Germline CDR1 MDHEN, CDR2 SYDVKM. This CDR3 has 18 amino acids. This CDR3 is CASSPKLPTSGVTDTQYF. CDR3 nucleotide sequence: TGTGCCAGCAGTCCTAAACTCCCGACTAGCGGGGTAACAGATACGCAGTATTTT.